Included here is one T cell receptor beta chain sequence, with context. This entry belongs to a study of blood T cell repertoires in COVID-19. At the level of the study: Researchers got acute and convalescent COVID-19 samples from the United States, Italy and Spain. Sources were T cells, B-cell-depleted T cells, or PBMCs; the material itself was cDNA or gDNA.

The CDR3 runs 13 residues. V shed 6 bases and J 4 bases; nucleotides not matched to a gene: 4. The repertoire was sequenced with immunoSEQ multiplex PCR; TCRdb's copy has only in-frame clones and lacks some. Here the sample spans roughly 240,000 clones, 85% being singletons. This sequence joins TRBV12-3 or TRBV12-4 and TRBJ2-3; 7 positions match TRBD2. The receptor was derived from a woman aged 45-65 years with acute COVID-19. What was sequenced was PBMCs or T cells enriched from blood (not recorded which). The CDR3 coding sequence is TGTGCCAGCAGCAGCGGGGTCTCAGATACGCAGTATTTT. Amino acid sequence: CASSSGVSDTQYF.